This TCR beta chain was found in a study of control samples from healthy donors and cancer patients. CDR3 length: 15 amino acids. Germline CDR1 reads LGHNA; CDR2 reads YNFKEQ. Trimming at V came to 3 bases and at J to 7 bases, leaving 10 bases not matched to a gene. Assay: immunoSEQ multiplex PCR; the TCRdb copy retains only in-frame clones and omits some. This sample has nearly 200,000 clones, with roughly nine tenths found just once. The source of this sequence is a man aged 25 to 40 in good health. The V gene is TRBV4-2, the J gene TRBJ2-3, with 7 nucleotides matching TRBD1. Sequencing was performed on blood. The CDR3 DNA reads as TGTGCCAGCAGCCAGAACCAAGACAGGGTCAATACGCAGTATTTT. Amino acid sequence: CASSQNQDRVNTQYF.